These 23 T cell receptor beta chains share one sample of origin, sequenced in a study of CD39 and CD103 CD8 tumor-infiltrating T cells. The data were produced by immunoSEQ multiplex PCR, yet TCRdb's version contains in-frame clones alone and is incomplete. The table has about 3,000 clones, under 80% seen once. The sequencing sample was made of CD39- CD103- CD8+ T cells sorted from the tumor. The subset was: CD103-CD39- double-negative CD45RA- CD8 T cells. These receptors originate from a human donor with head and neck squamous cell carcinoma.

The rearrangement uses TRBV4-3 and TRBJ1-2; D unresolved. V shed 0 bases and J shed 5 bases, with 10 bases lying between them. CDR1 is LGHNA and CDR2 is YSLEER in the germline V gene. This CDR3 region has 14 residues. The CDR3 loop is CASSQDLGEYGYTF. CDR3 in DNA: TGCGCCAGCAGCCAAGATCTTGGGGAATATGGCTACACCTTC.

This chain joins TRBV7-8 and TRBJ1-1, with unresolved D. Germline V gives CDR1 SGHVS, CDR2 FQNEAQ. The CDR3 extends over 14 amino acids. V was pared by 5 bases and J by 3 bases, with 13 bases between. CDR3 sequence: CASSLKWEYTEAFF. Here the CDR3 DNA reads TGTGCCAGCAGCCTCAAATGGGAGTACACTGAAGCTTTCTTT.

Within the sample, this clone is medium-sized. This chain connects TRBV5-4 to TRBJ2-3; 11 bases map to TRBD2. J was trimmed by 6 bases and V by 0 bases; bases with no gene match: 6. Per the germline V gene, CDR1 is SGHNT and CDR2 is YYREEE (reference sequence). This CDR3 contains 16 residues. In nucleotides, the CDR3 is TGTGCCAGCAGCTTGGGTAGCGGGGGGGGGAAGGATACGCAGTATTTT. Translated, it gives CASSLGSGGGKDTQYF.

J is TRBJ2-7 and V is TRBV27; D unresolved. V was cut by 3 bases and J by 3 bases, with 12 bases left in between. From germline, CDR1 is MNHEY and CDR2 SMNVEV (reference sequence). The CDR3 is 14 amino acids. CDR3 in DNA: TGTGCCAGCAGTTTCCTCCCCCAGGACTACGAGCAGTACTTC. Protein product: CASSFLPQDYEQYF.

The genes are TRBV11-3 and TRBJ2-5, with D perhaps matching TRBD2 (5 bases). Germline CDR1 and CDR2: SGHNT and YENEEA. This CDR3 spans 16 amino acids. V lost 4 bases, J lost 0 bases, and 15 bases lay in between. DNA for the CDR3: TGTGCCAGCAGCTGTAAACCGCGGGCTCACCAAGAGACCCAGTACTTC. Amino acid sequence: CASSCKPRAHQETQYF.

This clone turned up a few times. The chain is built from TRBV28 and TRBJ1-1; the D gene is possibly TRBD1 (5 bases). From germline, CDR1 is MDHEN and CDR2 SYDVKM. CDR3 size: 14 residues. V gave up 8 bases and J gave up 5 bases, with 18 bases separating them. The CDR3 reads CASAIGGVGTEAFF. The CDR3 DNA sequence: TGTGCCAGCGCAATAGGAGGGGTGGGGACTGAAGCTTTCTTT.

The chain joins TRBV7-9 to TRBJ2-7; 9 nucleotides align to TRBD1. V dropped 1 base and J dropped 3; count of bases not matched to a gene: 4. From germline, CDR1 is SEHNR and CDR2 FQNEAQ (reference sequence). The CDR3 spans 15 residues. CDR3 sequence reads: CASSLETGGGYEQYF. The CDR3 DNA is TGTGCCAGCAGCTTAGAAACAGGGGGCGGCTACGAGCAGTACTTC.

Written as DNA, the CDR3 is TGTGCCAGCAGCGCTTTTCAGACTAATGAAAAACTGTTTTTT. Protein: CASSAFQTNEKLFF. This sequence joins TRBV9 and TRBJ1-4; D is uncertain. The CDR3 contains 14 residues. CDR1 and CDR2 (germline): SGDLS, YYNGEE. V gave up 3 bases and J gave up 2 bases, with 8 bases separating them.

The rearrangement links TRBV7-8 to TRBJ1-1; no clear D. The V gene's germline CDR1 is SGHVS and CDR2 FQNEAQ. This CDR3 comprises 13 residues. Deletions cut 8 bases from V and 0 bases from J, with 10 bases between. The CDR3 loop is CASRAGMNTEAFF. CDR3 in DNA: TGTGCCAGCCGAGCAGGAATGAACACTGAAGCTTTCTTT.

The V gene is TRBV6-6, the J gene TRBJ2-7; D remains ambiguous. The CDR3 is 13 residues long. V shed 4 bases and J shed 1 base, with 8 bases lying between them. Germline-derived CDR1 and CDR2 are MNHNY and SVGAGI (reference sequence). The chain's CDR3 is CASSFGPSYEQYF. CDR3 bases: TGTGCCAGCAGTTTCGGACCATCCTACGAGCAGTACTTC.

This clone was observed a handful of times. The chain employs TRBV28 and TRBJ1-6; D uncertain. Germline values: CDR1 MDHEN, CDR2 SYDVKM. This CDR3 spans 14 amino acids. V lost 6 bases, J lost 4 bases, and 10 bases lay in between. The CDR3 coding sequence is TGTGCCAGCAGAACGGGATTTTATAATTCACCCCTCCACTTT. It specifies CASRTGFYNSPLHF.

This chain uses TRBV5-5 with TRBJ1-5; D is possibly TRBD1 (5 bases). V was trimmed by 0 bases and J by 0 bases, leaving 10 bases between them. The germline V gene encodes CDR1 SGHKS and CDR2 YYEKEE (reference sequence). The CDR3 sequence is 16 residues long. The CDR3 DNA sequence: TGTGCCAGCAGCTTGGTTGGAGGGGATAGCAATCAGCCCCAGCATTTT. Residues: CASSLVGGDSNQPQHF.

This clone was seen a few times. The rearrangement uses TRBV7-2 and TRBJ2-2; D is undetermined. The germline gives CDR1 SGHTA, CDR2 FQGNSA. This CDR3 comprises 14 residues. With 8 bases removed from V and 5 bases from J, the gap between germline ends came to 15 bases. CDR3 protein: CASCWAKDTGELFF. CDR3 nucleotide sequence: TGTGCCAGCTGCTGGGCCAAAGATACCGGGGAGCTGTTTTTT.

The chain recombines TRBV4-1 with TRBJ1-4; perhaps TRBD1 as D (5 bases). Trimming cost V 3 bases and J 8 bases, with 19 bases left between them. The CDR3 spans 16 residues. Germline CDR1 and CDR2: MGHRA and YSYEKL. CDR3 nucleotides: TGCGCCAGCAGCCACGGGGCGCTCCCAACGGGAGAAAAACTGTTTTTT. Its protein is CASSHGALPTGEKLFF.

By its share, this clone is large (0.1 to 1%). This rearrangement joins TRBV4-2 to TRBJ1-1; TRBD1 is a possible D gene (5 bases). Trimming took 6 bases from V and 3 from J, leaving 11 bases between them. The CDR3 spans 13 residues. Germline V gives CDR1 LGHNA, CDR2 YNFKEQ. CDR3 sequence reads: CASRGGGDTEAFF. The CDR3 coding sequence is TGTGCCAGCAGGGGGGGAGGGGACACTGAAGCTTTCTTT.

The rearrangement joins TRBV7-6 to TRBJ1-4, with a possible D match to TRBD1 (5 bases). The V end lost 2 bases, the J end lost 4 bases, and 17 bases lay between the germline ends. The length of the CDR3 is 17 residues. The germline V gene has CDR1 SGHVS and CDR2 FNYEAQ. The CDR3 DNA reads TGTGCCAGCAGCTTATCCGGCAATGGGGGGAGTAATGAAAAACTGTTTTTT. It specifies CASSLSGNGGSNEKLFF.

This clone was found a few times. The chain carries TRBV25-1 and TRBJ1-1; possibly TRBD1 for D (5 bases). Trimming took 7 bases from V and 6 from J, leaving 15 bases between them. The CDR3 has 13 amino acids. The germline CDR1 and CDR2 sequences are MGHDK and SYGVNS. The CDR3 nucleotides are TGTGCCAGCACAAGGGGAGGGGAGGCTGAAGCTTTCTTT. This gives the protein CASTRGGEAEAFF.

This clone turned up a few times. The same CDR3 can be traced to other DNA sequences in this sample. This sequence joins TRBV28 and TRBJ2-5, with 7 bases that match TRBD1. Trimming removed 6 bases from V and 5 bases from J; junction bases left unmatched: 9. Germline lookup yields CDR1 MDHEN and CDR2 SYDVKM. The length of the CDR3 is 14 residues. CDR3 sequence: CASSPRQGWETQYF. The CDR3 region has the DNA TGTGCCAGCAGCCCGAGACAGGGTTGGGAGACCCAGTACTTC.

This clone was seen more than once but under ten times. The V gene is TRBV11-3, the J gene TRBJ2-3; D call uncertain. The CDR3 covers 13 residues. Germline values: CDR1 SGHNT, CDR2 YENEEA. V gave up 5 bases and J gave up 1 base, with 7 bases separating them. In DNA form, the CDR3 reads TGTGCCAGCAGCCCGTTCGGCACAGATACGCAGTATTTT. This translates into CASSPFGTDTQYF.

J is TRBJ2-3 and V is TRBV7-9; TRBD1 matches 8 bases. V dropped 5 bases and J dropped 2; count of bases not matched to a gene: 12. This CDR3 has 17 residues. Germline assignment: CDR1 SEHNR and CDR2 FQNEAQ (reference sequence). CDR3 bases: TGTGCCAGCAGCACCGGAGTGGACAGGGAATACACAGATACGCAGTATTTT. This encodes CASSTGVDREYTDTQYF.

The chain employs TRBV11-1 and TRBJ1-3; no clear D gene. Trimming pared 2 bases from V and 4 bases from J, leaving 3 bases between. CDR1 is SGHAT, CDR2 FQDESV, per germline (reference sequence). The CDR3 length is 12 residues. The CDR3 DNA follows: TGTGCCAGCAGCTTAAGCGGAAACACCATATATTTT. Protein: CASSLSGNTIYF.

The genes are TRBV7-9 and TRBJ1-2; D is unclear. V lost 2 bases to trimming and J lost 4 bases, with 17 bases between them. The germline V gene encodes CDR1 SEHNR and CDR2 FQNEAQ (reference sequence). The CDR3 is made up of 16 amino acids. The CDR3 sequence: CASSLNKLDRFYGYTF. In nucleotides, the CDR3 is TGTGCCAGCAGCTTAAATAAATTGGACCGGTTCTATGGCTACACCTTC.

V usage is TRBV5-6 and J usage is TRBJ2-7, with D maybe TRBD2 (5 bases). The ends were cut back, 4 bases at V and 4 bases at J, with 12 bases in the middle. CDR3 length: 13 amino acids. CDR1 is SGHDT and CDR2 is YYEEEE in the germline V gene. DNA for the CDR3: TGTGCCAGCAGCGGAACTCGGGGATACGAGCAGTACTTC. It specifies CASSGTRGYEQYF.